Listed below are T cell receptor beta chains from one sample, sequenced in a study of shared clonotypes between healthy human individuals. Profiled with immunoSEQ multiplex PCR; TCRdb holds only in-frame clones, not every one. This table has over a million clones, 96% appearing once. Sequences were obtained from naive CD4+ T cells sorted from blood. Every receptor here comes from a man aged 25-45 years in good health. Each CDR3 is given with its conserved first and last residue. The D gene is left open where the match is weak. Clone size appears in some rows only: once, few, many, or a class for an expanded clone.

.,TRBV6-5,TRBJ2-3,.,TGTGCCAGCAGGAGGACATCCCCCACAGATACGCAGTATTTT,CASRRTSPTDTQYF
.,TRBV14,TRBJ2-3,.,TGTGCCAGCAGCCTCCGGACAGAGAACACAGATACGCAGTATTTT,CASSLRTENTDTQYF
.,TRBV28,TRBJ2-7,once,TGTGCCAGCAGTTCGACAGCCGTCCCCCACTACGAGCAGTACTTC,CASSSTAVPHYEQYF
.,TRBV5-4,TRBJ2-7,.,TGTGCCAGCAGCTTGGGGTACAGGGACACACTCTACGAGCAGTACTTC,CASSLGYRDTLYEQYF
TRBD1,TRBV6-1,TRBJ1-1,.,TGTGCCAGCAGAGGGACAGGGCCAGGCACTGAAGCTTTCTTT,CASRGTGPGTEAFF
.,TRBV28,TRBJ2-1,.,TGTGCCAGCGGCTCCTACAATGAGCAGTTCTTC,CASGSYNEQFF
TRBD1,TRBV2,TRBJ1-4,.,TGTGCCAGCAGTGAAAGGGAGGGGGCTGAAAAACTGTTTTTT,CASSEREGAEKLFF
.,TRBV30,TRBJ2-2,.,TGTGCCTGGAGTGGGCCGGGACTGAACACCGGGGAGCTGTTTTTT,CAWSGPGLNTGELFF
.,TRBV6-5,TRBJ2-7,.,TGTGCCAGCAGTTACAGTCACGCCCCGTCCTACGAGCAGTACTTC,CASSYSHAPSYEQYF
TRBD2,TRBV9,TRBJ2-5,once,TGTGCCAGCAGCGTAGATTCAACGGGAGGGCTCCTAGAGACCCAGTACTTC,CASSVDSTGGLLETQYF
.,TRBV18,TRBJ2-5,.,TGTGCCAGCTCACCGCAGCGTCAGGGGGAGACCCAGTACTTC,CASSPQRQGETQYF
.,TRBV19,TRBJ2-1,.,TGTGCCAGTAGTATTTACAGAAGCACGGGAGAGCAGTTCTTC,CASSIYRSTGEQFF
.,TRBV11-2,TRBJ2-1,.,TGTGCCAGCAGCTACTCTTTGGGGGCTAGCGAGAACCGCTGGGATGAGCAGTTCTTC,CASSYSLGASENRWDEQFF
.,TRBV15,TRBJ2-2,.,TGTGCCACCAGTAGGGCGGGCCTACCGGTCGGGGAGCTGTTTTTT,CATSRAGLPVGELFF
.,TRBV28,TRBJ2-2,.,TGTGCCAGCAAACCTATACAAAACACCGGGGAGCTGTTTTTT,CASKPIQNTGELFF
.,TRBV19,TRBJ2-2,.,TGTGCCAGTAGTATACCTGGGGAACGGAACGGGGAGCTGTTTTTT,CASSIPGERNGELFF
TRBD1,TRBV9,TRBJ2-1,.,TGTGCCAGCAGCGTGAGAGCGGCAGGGGGATACAATGAGCAGTTCTTC,CASSVRAAGGYNEQFF
TRBD1,TRBV7-2,TRBJ2-1,.,TGTGCCAGCAGCCCCCCCGGGACAGAGGGCAATGAGCAGTTCTTC,CASSPPGTEGNEQFF
.,TRBV7-2,TRBJ2-7,.,TGTGCCAGCAGCTTAAGGGACGGGAGCTCCTACGAGCAGTACTTC,CASSLRDGSSYEQYF
.,TRBV7-9,TRBJ2-5,.,TGTGCCAGCAGAGGACAGCCGATTCTGGGGACCCAGTACTTC,CASRGQPILGTQYF
TRBD2,TRBV5-1,TRBJ2-2,.,TGCGCCAGCAGCTTGGCTCTTGGCGGGAGCGCCGGGGAGCTGTTTTTT,CASSLALGGSAGELFF
.,TRBV5-4,TRBJ2-3,.,TGTGCCAGCAGCTTAATTGAGGGCACAGATACGCAGTATTTT,CASSLIEGTDTQYF
.,TRBV18,TRBJ2-5,.,TGTGCCAGCTCACCTCGGCGGGTACAAGAGACCCAGTACTTC,CASSPRRVQETQYF
.,TRBV5-1,TRBJ1-5,.,TGCGCCAGCAGCTGGGACCCTAATCAGCCCCAGCATTTT,CASSWDPNQPQHF
.,TRBV7-3,TRBJ2-2,.,TGTGCCAGCAGCTTAAGGGTAACCGGGGAGCTGTTTTTT,CASSLRVTGELFF
TRBD1,TRBV6-5,TRBJ2-2,.,TGTGCCAGCAGCTCTACAGGGGAGTACACCGGGGAGCTGTTTTTT,CASSSTGEYTGELFF
TRBD2,TRBV27,TRBJ2-2,.,TGTGCCAGCAGTTTAGTCTCGAGTGCGGGAGACTACACCGGGGAGCTGTTTTTT,CASSLVSSAGDYTGELFF
.,TRBV28,TRBJ2-7,once,TGTGCCAGCAGGGGGGCGGGTTCCTACGAGCAGTACTTC,CASRGAGSYEQYF
.,TRBV5-5,TRBJ2-7,.,TGTGCCAGCAGCTTGGGTGCTTACGAGCAGTACTTC,CASSLGAYEQYF
.,TRBV18,TRBJ1-1,.,TGTGCCAGCTCTTCAGTGGTTCGGACTGAAGCTTTCTTT,CASSSVVRTEAFF
.,TRBV10-3,TRBJ2-1,.,TGTGCCATCAGTGAGCTGGAGGGCCTGGGTGAGCAGTTCTTC,CAISELEGLGEQFF
.,TRBV5-6,TRBJ1-1,.,TGTGCCAGCAGCTTGGTAGGGTGGAACACTGAAGCTTTCTTT,CASSLVGWNTEAFF
.,TRBV6-4,TRBJ2-5,.,TGTGCTATCTCTCCACGAAAGACCCAGTACTTC,CAISPRKTQYF
.,TRBV7-8,TRBJ2-5,.,TGTGCCAGCAGCCGGAGAGGGGAGCCGGGATCGCGGGAGACCCAGTACTTC,CASSRRGEPGSRETQYF
.,TRBV7-6,TRBJ1-4,once,TGTGCCAGCAGTTACCAGGGAGGGAGAAATGAAAAACTGTTTTTT,CASSYQGGRNEKLFF
TRBD1,TRBV6-1,TRBJ2-2,.,TGTGCCAGCAGTGAACGGACAGGGCGAACCGGGGAGCTGTTTTTT,CASSERTGRTGELFF
.,TRBV29-1,TRBJ2-1,.,TGCAGCGTCCTAACGGCGGGGATGGTTGGCAATGAGCAGTTCTTC,CSVLTAGMVGNEQFF
.,TRBV28,TRBJ1-4,once,TGTGCCACAAACAGTCTTAATGAAAAACTGTTTTTT,CATNSLNEKLFF
.,TRBV5-6,TRBJ2-1,.,TGTGCCAGCAGCGCCTACAGGGACGACAATGAGCAGTTCTTC,CASSAYRDDNEQFF
.,TRBV28,TRBJ2-7,.,TGTGCCAGCAGTGAAGGCTCGGTGTTGGGGACGGTGTACTTC,CASSEGSVLGTVYF
TRBD1,TRBV2,TRBJ2-7,.,TGTGCCAGCAACCCGGGACAGGGACACTACGAGCAGTACTTC,CASNPGQGHYEQYF
TRBD1,TRBV5-1,TRBJ1-2,.,TGCGCCAGCAGCCAGGGGGAGGGAGGCTATGGCTACACCTTC,CASSQGEGGYGYTF
TRBD1,TRBV5-4,TRBJ1-2,.,TGTGCCAGCAGCTTGGACAGGGGTTATGGCTACACCTTC,CASSLDRGYGYTF
TRBD1,TRBV28,TRBJ1-2,.,TGTGCCAGCAGTTTATTGACAGGGGATGGCTACACCTTC,CASSLLTGDGYTF
.,TRBV29-1,TRBJ2-1,.,TGCAGCGTTGAACCGGTCCAACCGACTGAGCAGTTCTTC,CSVEPVQPTEQFF
.,TRBV5-1,TRBJ2-3,.,TGCGCCAGCAGCTTGGAGGGGAAAGCGCAGTATTTT,CASSLEGKAQYF
.,TRBV6-1,TRBJ1-5,.,TGTGCCAGCGGTGAAGCGAACAATCAGCCCCAGCATTTT,CASGEANNQPQHF
.,TRBV4-1,TRBJ2-7,.,TGCGCCAGCAGCCGCCAGGTAGGGGGAGCTGTGTACGAGCAGTACTTC,CASSRQVGGAVYEQYF
.,TRBV9,TRBJ2-5,.,TGTGCCAGCAGCGTAGGGACCGCCGGAGAGACCCAGTACTTC,CASSVGTAGETQYF